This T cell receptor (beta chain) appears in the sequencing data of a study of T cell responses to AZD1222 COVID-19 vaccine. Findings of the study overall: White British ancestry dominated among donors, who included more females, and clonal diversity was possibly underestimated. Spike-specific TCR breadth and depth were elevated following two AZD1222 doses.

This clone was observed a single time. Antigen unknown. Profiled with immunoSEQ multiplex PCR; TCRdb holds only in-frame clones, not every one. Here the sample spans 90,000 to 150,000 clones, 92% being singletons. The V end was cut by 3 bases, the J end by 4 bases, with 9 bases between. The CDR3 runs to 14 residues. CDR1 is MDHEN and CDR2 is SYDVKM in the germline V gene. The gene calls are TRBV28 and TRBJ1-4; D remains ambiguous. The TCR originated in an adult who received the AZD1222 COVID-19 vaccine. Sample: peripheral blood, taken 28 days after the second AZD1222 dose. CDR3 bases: TGTGCCAGCAGTTTCTACAGAGATAATGAAAAACTGTTTTTT. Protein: CASSFYRDNEKLFF.